This entry lists 10 T cell receptor beta chains sequenced from one sample in a study of blood T cell repertoires in COVID-19. Method: immunoSEQ multiplex PCR; TCRdb's copy keeps in-frame clones and lacks some. This sample yields about 410,000 clones, of which roughly 90% are seen a single time; roughly 1.4% belongs to the top ten. Sequencing used peripheral blood. These receptors were taken from a woman in her forties with COVID-19, enrolled during active disease.

This chain uses TRBV19 with TRBJ1-5; D unclear. Germline assignment: CDR1 LNHDA and CDR2 SQIVND (reference sequence). The V end was cut by 9 bases, the J end by 1 base, with 22 bases between. There are 17 residues in the CDR3. The CDR3 spells CASLQTGGRVSNQPQHF. As DNA, the CDR3 is TGTGCCAGCCTCCAGACTGGAGGGCGGGTGAGCAATCAGCCCCAGCATTTT.

This chain joins TRBV7-8 and TRBJ2-1; 12 bases are shared with TRBD2. The CDR3 consists of 16 residues. The germline V gene has CDR1 SGHVS and CDR2 FQNEAQ. The junction had 8 bases not matched to a gene; V was cut back by 5 bases and J by 6 bases. This CDR3 reads CASSPGLAGPLNEQFF. The CDR3 region has the DNA TGTGCCAGCAGCCCCGGACTAGCGGGGCCTCTCAATGAGCAGTTCTTC. Drawing the rest from reference TRBV7-8 and TRBJ2-1, the complete variable domain is GAGVSQSPRYKVAKRGQDVALRCDPISGHVSLFWYQQALGQGPEFLTYFQNEAQLDKSGLPSDRFFAERPEGSVSTLKIQRTQQEDSAVYLCASSPGLAGPLNEQFFGPGTRLTVL.

V usage is TRBV9 and J usage is TRBJ1-6; D perhaps matches TRBD1 (6 bases). This CDR3 has 14 residues. Trimming shortened V by 0 bases and J by 11 bases, and 12 bases separated the two germline ends. Germline V CDR1 and CDR2: SGDLS, YYNGEE. CDR3 DNA: TGTGCCAGCAGCGTAGGTACAGGGCGGCCACCCCTCCACTTT. It encodes CASSVGTGRPPLHF. The entire variable domain, with the rest obtained from reference TRBV9 and TRBJ1-6, is as follows: DSGVTQTPKHLITATGQRVTLRCSPRSGDLSVYWYQQSLDQGLQFLIQYYNGEERAKGNILERFSAQQFPDLHSELNLSSLELGDSALYFCASSVGTGRPPLHFGNGTRLTVT.

The CDR3 loop reads CASTKQGANGYTF. The CDR3 nucleotides read TGTGCCAGCACCAAGCAGGGGGCCAATGGCTACACCTTC. The chain recombines TRBV28 with TRBJ1-2, with 8 bases matching TRBD1. The CDR3 is 13 amino acids. Germline V gene lookup returns CDR1 MDHEN and CDR2 SYDVKM. V shed 7 bases and J 6 bases; nucleotides not matched to a gene: 7.

The rearrangement uses TRBV3-1 (or the pseudogene TRBV3-2) and TRBJ2-2, with 7 positions matching TRBD1. Unmatched junction bases numbered 0, after V lost 4 bases and J lost 1 base. Germline loops: CDR1 LGHDT, CDR2 YNNKEL (reference sequence). This CDR3 is built from 14 residues. The DNA of the CDR3 is TGTGCCAGCAGCCGGACAGGGAACACCGGGGAGCTGTTTTTT. Its translation is CASSRTGNTGELFF.

This sequence joins TRBV7-9 and TRBJ1-4; TRBD1 matches at 7 bases. Trimming cost V 5 bases and J 8 bases; bases outside gene matches: 8. The CDR3 has 14 residues. Germline V gives CDR1 SEHNR, CDR2 FQNEAQ (reference sequence). The CDR3 coding sequence is TGTGCCAGCAGCAACAGGGGCCGATTAGAAAAACTGTTTTTT. It encodes CASSNRGRLEKLFF.

The genes are TRBV18 and TRBJ1-1; D is uncertain. CDR1 is KGHSH, CDR2 LQKENI, per germline. Trimming removed 1 base at V and 3 bases at J, with 18 bases between. The CDR3 has 17 amino acids. CDR3 DNA: TGTGCCAGCTCACCACGCCTCGGGGTTATGTTAGACACTGAAGCTTTCTTT. Translating it yields CASSPRLGVMLDTEAFF.

The V and J genes are TRBV10-1 and TRBJ1-3, with a tentative D call TRBD1 (6 bases). Germline values: CDR1 WNHNN, CDR2 SYGVQD (reference sequence). The CDR3 contains 16 residues. V was pared by 5 bases and J by 2 bases, with 16 bases between. The CDR3 region has the DNA TGCGCCAGCAGTAACCCCGGGGGGGGCCCTGGAAACACCATATATTTT. Protein sequence: CASSNPGGGPGNTIYF.

The V call is TRBV28, the J call TRBJ1-5; 10 bases agree with TRBD1. With 7 bases clipped from V and 2 bases from J, the junction kept 11 bases outside the gene matches. Germline V gives CDR1 MDHEN, CDR2 SYDVKM. The CDR3 loop spans 17 amino acids. Written as DNA, the CDR3 is TGTGCCAGCAAGGAGACAGGGGGCTGGAGAGGCAATCAGCCCCAGCATTTT. It yields the protein CASKETGGWRGNQPQHF. Drawing the rest from reference TRBV28 and TRBJ1-5, the complete variable domain is DVKVTQSSRYLVKRTGEKVFLECVQDMDHENMFWYRQDPGLGLRLIYFSYDVKMKEKGDIPEGYSVSREKKERFSLILESASTNQTSMYLCASKETGGWRGNQPQHFGDGTRLSIL.

The CDR3 nucleotides are TGCAGCGTGGGACTAGCGGCCACAGATACGCAGTATTTT. It encodes CSVGLAATDTQYF. The chain couples TRBV29-1 to TRBJ2-3; 11 nucleotides match TRBD2. The CDR3 is 13 amino acids. The ends lost 6 bases at V and 2 bases at J; junction bases unmatched: 1. Germline CDR1 SQVTM, CDR2 ANQGSEA.